This TCR beta chain is drawn from a study of cytomegalovirus exposure and HLA in healthy donors. Broader study findings: Sequence variants that were highly shared formed a cluster that was likely a sequencing artifact. Versus the approximately 700-donor mean, an Asian-associated ancestry cluster reportedly showed fewer N-insertions in a later analysis. Rare TCR sequences predominated, though certain public TCRs were found in many donors. Donors were assumed by presence/absence analyses to have roughly uniform sequencing depth.

With V trimmed by 6 bases and J by 6 bases, 9 bases remained unmatched. CDR3 length: 15 residues. CDR1 is SGHVS, CDR2 FNYEAQ, per germline. The PCR was carried out with 60 Vbeta primers and 13 Jbeta primers. Libraries were prepared by immunoSEQ multiplex PCR; TCRdb keeps only in-frame clonotypes and omits some of them. Of 140,000 or so clones in the sample, approximately 80% were seen once. Notes on this clone: Its specificity is unknown.

The chain links TRBV7-6 to TRBJ2-1, with 9 bases lining up with TRBD2. The clonotype originates from a man aged 40-50 years in good health and CMV-seronegative. The sample was PBMCs. The DNA of the CDR3 is TGTGCCAGCAGTTGGACTAGCGATTCGTTCAATGAGCAGTTCTTC. It codes for CASSWTSDSFNEQFF. The whole variable domain, remainder taken from reference TRBV7-6 and TRBJ2-1, is GAGVSQSPRYKVTKRGQDVALRCDPISGHVSLYWYRQALGQGPEFLTYFNYEAQQDKSGLPNDRFSAERPEGSISTLTIQRTEQRDSAMYRCASSWTSDSFNEQFFGPGTRLTVL.